This paragraph covers one TCR beta chain sequence. Antigen: not known. CTLA-4 blockade using ipilimumab, together with focal radiation, was received by patients with chemo-refractory metastatic non-small-cell lung cancer. This sample was included in a study of radiotherapy plus CTLA-4 blockade in lung cancer. On the study more broadly: There were objective responses in 18% of patients, and over 25% had disease control. General study results and limits: In blood, tumor-derived TCR clones expanded after radiotherapy plus ipilimumab. Early blood T cell clone dynamics, with interferon-beta, were reported to best predict response.

CDR1 and CDR2 from the germline V gene are SGHRS and YFSETQ. The CDR3 is 16 residues long. V shed 2 bases, J shed 4 bases, and the junction held 5 bases outside the gene matches. Measured with immunoSEQ multiplex PCR; TCRdb has only the in-frame clones, and not every one. The sample holds about 86,000 clones; 80% to 85% are singletons and the top ten take 0.82%. The receptor was isolated from a human donor with non-small cell lung cancer who had stable disease on radiotherapy plus ipilimumab. The J gene is TRBJ2-1, the V gene TRBV5-1; 11 bases align to TRBD2. Here the sequenced sample was peripheral blood, taken from a patient treated with radiotherapy plus ipilimumab. Here the CDR3 DNA reads TGCGCCAGCAGCTTAAGGTTAGCGGGGGGGTACAATGAGCAGTTCTTC. It codes for CASSLRLAGGYNEQFF.